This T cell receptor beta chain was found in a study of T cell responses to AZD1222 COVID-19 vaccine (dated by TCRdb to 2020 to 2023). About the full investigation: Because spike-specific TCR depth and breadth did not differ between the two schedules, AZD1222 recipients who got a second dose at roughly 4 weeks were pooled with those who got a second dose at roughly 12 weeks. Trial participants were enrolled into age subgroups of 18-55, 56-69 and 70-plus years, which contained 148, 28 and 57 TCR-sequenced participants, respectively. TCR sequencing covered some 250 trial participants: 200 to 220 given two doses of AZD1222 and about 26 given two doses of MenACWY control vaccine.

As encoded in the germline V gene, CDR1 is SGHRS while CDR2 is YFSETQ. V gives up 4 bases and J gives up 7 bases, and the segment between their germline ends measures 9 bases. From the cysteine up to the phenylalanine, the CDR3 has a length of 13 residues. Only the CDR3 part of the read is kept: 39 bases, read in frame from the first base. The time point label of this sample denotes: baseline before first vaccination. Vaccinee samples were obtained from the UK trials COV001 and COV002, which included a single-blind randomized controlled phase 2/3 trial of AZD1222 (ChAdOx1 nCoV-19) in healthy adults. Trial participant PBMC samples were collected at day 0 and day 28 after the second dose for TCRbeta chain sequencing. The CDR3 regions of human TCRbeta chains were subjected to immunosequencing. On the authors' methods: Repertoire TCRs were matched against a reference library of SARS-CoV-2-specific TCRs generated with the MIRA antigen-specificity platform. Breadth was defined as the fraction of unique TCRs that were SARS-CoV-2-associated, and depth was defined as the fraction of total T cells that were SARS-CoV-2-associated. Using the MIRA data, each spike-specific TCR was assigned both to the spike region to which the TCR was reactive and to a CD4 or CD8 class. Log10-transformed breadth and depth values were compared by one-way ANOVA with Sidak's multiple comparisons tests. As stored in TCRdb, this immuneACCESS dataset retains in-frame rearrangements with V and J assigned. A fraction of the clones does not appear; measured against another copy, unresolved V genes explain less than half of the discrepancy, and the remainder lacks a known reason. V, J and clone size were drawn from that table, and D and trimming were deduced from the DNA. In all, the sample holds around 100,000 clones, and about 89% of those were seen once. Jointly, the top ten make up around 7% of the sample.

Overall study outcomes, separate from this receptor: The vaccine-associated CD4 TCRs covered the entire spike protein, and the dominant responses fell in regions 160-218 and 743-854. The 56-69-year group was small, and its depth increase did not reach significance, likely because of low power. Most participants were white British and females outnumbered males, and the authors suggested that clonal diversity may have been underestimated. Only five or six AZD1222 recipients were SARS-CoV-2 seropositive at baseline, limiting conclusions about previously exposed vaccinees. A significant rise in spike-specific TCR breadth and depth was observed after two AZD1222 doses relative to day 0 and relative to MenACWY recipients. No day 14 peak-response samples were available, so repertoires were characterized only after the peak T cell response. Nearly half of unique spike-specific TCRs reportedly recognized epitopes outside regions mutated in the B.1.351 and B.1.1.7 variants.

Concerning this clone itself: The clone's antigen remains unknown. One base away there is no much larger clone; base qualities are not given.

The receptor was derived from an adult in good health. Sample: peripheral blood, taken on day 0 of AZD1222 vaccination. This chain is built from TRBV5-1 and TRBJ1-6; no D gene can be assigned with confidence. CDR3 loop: CASSTGPNSPLHF. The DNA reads TGCGCCAGCAGCACCGGACCCAATTCACCCCTCCACTTT. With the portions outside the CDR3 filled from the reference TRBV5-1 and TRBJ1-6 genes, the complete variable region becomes KAGVTQTPRYLIKTRGQQVTLSCSPISGHRSVSWYQQTPGQGLQFLFEYFSETQRNKGNFPGRFSGRQFSNSRSEMNVSTLELGDSALYLCASSTGPNSPLHFGNGTRLTVT.